This T cell receptor (beta chain) appears in the sequencing data of a study of T cell repertoires in cytomegalovirus infection. Study overall: Both CMV infection and a matching HLA type were indicated by public TCR beta signatures.

From the reads, TCRdb called clonotypes with MiXCR, one entry per CDR3 protein. The data show about 150,000 distinct CDR3 sequences, more than 25% seen once. This clonotype came up a few times. Antigen unknown. The germline V gene has CDR1 SNHLY and CDR2 FYNNEI. The CDR3 has 10 residues. With 6 bases removed from V and 6 bases from J, the gap between germline ends came to 3 bases. Points from the study as a whole: Identification of carriers of CMV plus the relevant HLA was performed using cumulative public TCR beta family frequency. CMV-specific HLA-C-restricted TCR beta clonotypes dominated the ex vivo response.

Sequencing was performed on CD8+ T cells from cultured PBMCs, taken from culture after CMV antigen stimulation. The origin of this receptor is a human donor in good health (CMV status not recorded). Some clones in this sample may be carry-over from other donors' samples. This sequence joins TRBV2 and TRBJ2-1; D gene uncertain. The CDR3 sequence is CASRGNEQFF. The CDR3 DNA is TGTGCCAGCAGGGGCAATGAGCAGTTCTTC.